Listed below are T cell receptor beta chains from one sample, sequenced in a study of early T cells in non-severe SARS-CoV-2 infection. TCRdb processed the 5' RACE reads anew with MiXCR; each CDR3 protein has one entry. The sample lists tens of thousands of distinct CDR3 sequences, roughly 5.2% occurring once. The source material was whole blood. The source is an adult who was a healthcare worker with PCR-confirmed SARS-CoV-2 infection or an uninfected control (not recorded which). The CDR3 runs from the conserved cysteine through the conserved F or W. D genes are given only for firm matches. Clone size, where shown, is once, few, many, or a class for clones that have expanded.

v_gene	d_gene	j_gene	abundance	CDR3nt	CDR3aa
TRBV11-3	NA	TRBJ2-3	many	TGTGCCAGCAGCCCGGGGTGGATCCGGCAGTATTTT	CASSPGWIRQYF
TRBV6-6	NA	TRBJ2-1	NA	TGTGCCAGCAGCCCCGATCGAGGGGGGCCTTACAATGAGCAGTTCTTC	CASSPDRGGPYNEQFF
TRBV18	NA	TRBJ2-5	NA	TGTGCCAGCTCACCAAGGACAGCGCGAGAGACCCAGTACTTC	CASSPRTARETQYF
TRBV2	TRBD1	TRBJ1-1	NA	TGTGCCAGCACGTCCAGGGGGGAGGCCAATGAAGCTTTCTTT	CASTSRGEANEAFF
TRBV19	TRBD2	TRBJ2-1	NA	TGTGCCAGTAGTGTCCCTACGGGAGGGACTACAGATGAGCAGTTCTTC	CASSVPTGGTTDEQFF
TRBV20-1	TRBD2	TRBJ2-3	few	TGCAGTGCTAGAGATTTTAGGACTAGCGGTTACACAGATACGCAGTATTTT	CSARDFRTSGYTDTQYF
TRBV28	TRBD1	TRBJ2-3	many	TGTGCCAGCCAGACAGGGACAGATACGCAGTATTTT	CASQTGTDTQYF
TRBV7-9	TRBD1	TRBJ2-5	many	TGTGCCAGCAGCTGGGGACAGGGGGCTACTGAGACCCAGTACTTC	CASSWGQGATETQYF
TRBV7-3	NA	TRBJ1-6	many	TGTGCCAGCAGCCGATTGTATAATTCACCCCTCCACTTT	CASSRLYNSPLHF
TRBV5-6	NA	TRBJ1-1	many	TGTGCCAGCAGCCCCCCCGGAGGCCGACAGTCTGAAGCTTTCTTT	CASSPPGGRQSEAFF
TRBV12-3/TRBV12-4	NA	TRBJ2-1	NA	TGTGCCAGCAGCCCCGAACACAATGAGCAGTTCTTC	CASSPEHNEQFF
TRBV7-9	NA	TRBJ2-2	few	TGTGCCAGCAGCTTAGTGATCGGCAGGGGCACCGGGGAGCTGTTTTTT	CASSLVIGRGTGELFF
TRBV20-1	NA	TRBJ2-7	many	TGCAGTGCTAGTAAGGGGCTAGTAGGCGAGCAGTACTTC	CSASKGLVGEQYF
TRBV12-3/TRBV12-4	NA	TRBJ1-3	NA	TGTGCCAGCAGTCCCCGGGGGGGCCGAGGAAACACCATATATTTT	CASSPRGGRGNTIYF
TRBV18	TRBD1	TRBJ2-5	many	TGTGCCAGCTCACCTCCTCGAGGGGGCGATGAGACCCAGTACTTC	CASSPPRGGDETQYF
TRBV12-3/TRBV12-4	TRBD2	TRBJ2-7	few	TGTGCCAGCAGTTCCAAGACTAGCGGGAGAATCTACGAGCAGTACTTC	CASSSKTSGRIYEQYF
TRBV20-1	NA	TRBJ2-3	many	TGCAGTGGTACAGGGTCTAGCACAGATACGCAGTATTTT	CSGTGSSTDTQYF
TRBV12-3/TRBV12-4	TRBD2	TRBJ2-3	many	TGTGCCAGCAGTTCTAGCGGGACCCCAGATACGCAGTATTTT	CASSSSGTPDTQYF
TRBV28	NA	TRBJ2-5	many	TGTGCCAGCAGTTTACAGGAACCCCAGTACTTC	CASSLQEPQYF
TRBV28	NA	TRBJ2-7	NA	TGTGCCAGCAGTTTAACCGGAGATGAGCAGTACTTC	CASSLTGDEQYF
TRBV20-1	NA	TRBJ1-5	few	TGCAGTGCTAGAGAGGTTAATAGCAATCAGCCCCAGCATTTT	CSAREVNSNQPQHF
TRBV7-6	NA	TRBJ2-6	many	TGTGCCAGCAGCTTAATCCGGGGCTCTGGGGCCAACGTCCTGACTTTC	CASSLIRGSGANVLTF
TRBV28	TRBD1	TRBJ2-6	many	TGTGCCAGCAGTTCCTTCCGGGGACAGGCTCGGAGCTCTGGGGCCAACGTCCTGACTTTC	CASSSFRGQARSSGANVLTF